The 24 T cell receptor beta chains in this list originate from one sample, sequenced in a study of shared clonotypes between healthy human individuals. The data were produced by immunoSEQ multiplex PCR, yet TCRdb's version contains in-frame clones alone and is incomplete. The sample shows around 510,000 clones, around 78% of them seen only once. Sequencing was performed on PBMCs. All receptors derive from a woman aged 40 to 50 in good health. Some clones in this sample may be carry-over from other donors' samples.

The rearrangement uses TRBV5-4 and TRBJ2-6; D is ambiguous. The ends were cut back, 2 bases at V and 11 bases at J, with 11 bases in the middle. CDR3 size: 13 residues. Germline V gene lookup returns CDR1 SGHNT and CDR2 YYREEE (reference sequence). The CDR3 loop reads CASSLRVSYVLTF. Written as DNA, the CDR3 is TGTGCCAGCAGCTTACGGGTCTCTTACGTCCTGACTTTC.

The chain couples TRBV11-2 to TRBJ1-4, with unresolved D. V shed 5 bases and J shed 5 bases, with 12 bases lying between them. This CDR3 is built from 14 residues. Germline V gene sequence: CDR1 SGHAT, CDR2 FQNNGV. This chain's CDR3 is CASSPITANEKLFF. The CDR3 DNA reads TGTGCCAGCAGCCCGATCACAGCGAATGAAAAACTGTTTTTT.

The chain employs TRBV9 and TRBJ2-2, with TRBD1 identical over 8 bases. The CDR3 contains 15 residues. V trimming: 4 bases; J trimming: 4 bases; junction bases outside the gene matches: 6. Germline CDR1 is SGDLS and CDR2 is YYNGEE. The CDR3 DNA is TGTGCCAGCAGCCCTCGGACAGGGTTCACCGGGGAGCTGTTTTTT. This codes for CASSPRTGFTGELFF.

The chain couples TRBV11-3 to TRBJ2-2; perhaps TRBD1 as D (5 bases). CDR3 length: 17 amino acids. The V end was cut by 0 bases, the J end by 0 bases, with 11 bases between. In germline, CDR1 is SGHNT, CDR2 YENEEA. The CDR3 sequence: CASSLDPRAPNTGELFF. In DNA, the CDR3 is TGTGCCAGCAGCTTAGATCCCAGGGCTCCGAACACCGGGGAGCTGTTTTTT.

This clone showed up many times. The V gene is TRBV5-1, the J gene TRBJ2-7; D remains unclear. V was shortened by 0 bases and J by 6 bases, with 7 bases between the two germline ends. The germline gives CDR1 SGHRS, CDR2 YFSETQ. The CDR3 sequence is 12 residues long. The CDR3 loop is CASSLGASEQYF. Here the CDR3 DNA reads TGCGCCAGCAGCTTGGGTGCTTCCGAGCAGTACTTC.

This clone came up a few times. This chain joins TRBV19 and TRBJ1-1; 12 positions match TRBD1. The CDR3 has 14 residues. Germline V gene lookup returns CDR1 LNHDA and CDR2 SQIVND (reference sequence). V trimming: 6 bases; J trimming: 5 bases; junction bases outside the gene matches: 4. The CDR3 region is CASRGQGAGTEAFF. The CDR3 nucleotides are TGTGCCAGTAGGGGACAGGGGGCTGGGACTGAAGCTTTCTTT.

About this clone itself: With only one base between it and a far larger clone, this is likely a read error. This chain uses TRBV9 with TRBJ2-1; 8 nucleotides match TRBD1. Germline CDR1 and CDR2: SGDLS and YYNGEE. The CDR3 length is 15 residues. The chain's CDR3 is CASSVDRGSYDEQFF. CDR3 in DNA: TGTGCCAGCAGCGTCGACAGGGGTTCCTACGATGAGCAGTTCTTC. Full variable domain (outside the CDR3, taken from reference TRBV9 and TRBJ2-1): DSGVTQTPKHLITATGQRVTLRCSPRSGDLSVYWYQQSLDQGLQFLIQYYNGEERAKGNILERFSAQQFPDLHSELNLSSLELGDSALYFCASSVDRGSYDEQFFGPGTRLTVL.

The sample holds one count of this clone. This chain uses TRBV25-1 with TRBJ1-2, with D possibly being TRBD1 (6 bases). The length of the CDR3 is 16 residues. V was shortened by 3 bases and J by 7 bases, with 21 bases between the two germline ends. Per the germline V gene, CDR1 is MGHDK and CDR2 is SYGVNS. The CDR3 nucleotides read TGTGCCAGCAGTGAGAGGTCGGCAGGGGCGATTGTTGGCTACACCTTC. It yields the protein CASSERSAGAIVGYTF.

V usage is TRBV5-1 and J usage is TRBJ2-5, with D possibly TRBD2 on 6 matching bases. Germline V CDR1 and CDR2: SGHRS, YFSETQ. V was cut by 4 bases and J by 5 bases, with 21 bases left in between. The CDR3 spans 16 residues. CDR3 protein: CASSPLSGVSGETQYF. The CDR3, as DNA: TGCGCCAGCAGCCCCCTGTCGGGAGTGTCTGGTGAGACCCAGTACTTC. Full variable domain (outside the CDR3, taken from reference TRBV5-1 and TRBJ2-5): KAGVTQTPRYLIKTRGQQVTLSCSPISGHRSVSWYQQTPGQGLQFLFEYFSETQRNKGNFPGRFSGRQFSNSRSEMNVSTLELGDSALYLCASSPLSGVSGETQYFGPGTRLLVL.

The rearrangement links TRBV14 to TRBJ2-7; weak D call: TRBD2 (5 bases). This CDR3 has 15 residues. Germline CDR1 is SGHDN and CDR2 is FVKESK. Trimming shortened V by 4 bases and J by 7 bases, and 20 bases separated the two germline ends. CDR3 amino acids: CASSRKGSTGMEQYF. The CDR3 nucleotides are TGTGCCAGCAGCCGAAAGGGATCCACCGGGATGGAGCAGTACTTC.

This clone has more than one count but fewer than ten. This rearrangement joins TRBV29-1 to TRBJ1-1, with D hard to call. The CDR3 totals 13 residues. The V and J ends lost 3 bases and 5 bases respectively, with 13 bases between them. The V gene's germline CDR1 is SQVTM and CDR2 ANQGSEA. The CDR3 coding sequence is TGCAGCGTTGACGGTCCCACGGGGACTGAAGCTTTCTTT. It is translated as CSVDGPTGTEAFF. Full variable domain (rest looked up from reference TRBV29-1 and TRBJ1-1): SAVISQKPSRDICQRGTSLTIQCQVDSQVTMMFWYRQQPGQSLTLIATANQGSEATYESGFVIDKFPISRPNLTFSTLTVSNMSPEDSSIYLCSVDGPTGTEAFFGQGTRLTVV.

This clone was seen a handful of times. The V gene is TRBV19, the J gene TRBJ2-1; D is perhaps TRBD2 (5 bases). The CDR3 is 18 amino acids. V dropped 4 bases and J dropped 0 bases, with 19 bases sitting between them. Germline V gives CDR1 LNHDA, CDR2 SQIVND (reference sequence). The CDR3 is CASSTTEGRTSSYNEQFF. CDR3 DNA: TGTGCCAGTAGTACGACCGAGGGTCGGACGAGCTCCTACAATGAGCAGTTCTTC.

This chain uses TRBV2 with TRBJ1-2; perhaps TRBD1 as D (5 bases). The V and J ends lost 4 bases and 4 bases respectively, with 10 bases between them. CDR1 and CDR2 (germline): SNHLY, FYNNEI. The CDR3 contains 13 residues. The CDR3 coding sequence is TGTGCCAGCAGTGTTTCGGGGCCCTATGGCTACACCTTC. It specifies CASSVSGPYGYTF.

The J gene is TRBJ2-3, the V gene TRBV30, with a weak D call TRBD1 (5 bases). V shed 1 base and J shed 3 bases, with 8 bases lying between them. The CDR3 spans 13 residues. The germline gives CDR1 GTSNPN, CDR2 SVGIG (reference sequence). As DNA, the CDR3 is TGTGCCTGGAGTGGGCAGGGTACAGATACGCAGTATTTT. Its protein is CAWSGQGTDTQYF.

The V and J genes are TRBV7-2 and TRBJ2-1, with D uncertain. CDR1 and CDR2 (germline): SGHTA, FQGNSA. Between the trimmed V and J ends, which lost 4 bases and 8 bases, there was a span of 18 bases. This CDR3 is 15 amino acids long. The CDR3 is CASSSLTKLIHEQFF. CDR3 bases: TGTGCCAGCAGCTCACTAACCAAATTAATCCATGAGCAGTTCTTC. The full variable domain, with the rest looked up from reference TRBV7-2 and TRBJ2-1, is GAGVSQSPSNKVTEKGKDVELRCDPISGHTALYWYRQSLGQGLEFLIYFQGNSAPDKSGLPSDRFSAERTGGSVSTLTIQRTQQEDSAVYLCASSSLTKLIHEQFFGPGTRLTVL.

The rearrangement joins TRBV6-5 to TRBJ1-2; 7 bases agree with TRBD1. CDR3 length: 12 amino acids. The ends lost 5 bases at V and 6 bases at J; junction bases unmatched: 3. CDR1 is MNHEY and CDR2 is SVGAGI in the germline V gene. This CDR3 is CASSRQGNGYTF. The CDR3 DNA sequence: TGTGCCAGCAGTCGACAGGGTAATGGCTACACCTTC.

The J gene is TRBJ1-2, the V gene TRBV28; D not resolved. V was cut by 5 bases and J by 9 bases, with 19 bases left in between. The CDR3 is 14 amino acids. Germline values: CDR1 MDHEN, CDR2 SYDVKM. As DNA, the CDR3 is TGTGCCAGCAGTCTACCCAGTCTTGAAAGTCGCTACACCTTC. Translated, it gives CASSLPSLESRYTF.

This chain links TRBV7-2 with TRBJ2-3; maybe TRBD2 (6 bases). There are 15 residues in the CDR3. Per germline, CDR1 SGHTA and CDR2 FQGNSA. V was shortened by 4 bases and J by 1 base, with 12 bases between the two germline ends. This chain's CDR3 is CASSSPPGGTDTQYF. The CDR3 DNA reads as TGTGCCAGCAGCTCGCCGCCGGGGGGCACAGATACGCAGTATTTT.

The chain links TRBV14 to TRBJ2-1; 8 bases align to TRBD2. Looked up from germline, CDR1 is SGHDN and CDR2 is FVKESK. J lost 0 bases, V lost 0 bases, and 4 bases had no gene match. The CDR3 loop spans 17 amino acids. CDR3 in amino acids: CASSQDAGGGSYNEQFF. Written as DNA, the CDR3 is TGTGCCAGCAGCCAAGATGCCGGGGGGGGCTCCTACAATGAGCAGTTCTTC.

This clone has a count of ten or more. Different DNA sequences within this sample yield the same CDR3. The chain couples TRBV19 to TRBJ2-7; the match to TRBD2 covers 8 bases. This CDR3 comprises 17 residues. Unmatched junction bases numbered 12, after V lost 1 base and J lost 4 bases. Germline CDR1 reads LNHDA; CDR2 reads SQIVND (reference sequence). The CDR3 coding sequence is TGTGCCAGTAGTATAGCCACTTCGGGACTAGGAGGTTACGAGCAGTACTTC. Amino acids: CASSIATSGLGGYEQYF.

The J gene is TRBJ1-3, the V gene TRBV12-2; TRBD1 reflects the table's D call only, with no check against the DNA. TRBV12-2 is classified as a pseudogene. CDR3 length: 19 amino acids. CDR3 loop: CASRPTGETERASGNTIYF. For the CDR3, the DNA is TGTGCAAGTCGCCCTACAGGGGAAACGGAAAGGGCCTCTGGAAACACCATATATTTT.

CDR3 nucleotides: TGTGCCAGCAGTGACCCGAACACTGAAGCTTTCTTT. Translating it yields CASSDPNTEAFF. J is TRBJ1-1 and V is TRBV25-1; D not resolved. The germline gives CDR1 MGHDK, CDR2 SYGVNS. Deletions cut 3 bases from V and 1 base from J, with 3 bases between. The CDR3 is 12 amino acids.

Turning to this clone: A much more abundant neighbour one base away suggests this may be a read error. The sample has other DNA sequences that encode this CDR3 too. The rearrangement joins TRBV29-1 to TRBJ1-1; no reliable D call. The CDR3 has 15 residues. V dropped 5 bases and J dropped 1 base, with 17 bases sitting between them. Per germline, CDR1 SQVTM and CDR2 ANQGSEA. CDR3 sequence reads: CSVLKALAQNTEAFF. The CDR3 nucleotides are TGCAGCGTTCTTAAAGCGTTGGCACAGAACACTGAAGCTTTCTTT.

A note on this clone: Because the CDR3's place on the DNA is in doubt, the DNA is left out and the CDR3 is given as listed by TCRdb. CDR3 region: CASSSSGARRNTIYF. The gene calls are TRBV27 and TRBJ1-3. Germline values: CDR1 MNHEY, CDR2 SMNVEV (reference sequence). The length of the CDR3 is 15 amino acids, counting both ends.